Each of the 20 T cell receptor beta chains below was sequenced from the same sample in a study of blood T cells in healthy people across ages (dated by TCRdb to the mid-2010s). Receptors were amplified or captured by 5' RACE. The sequencer listed for this sample is Illumina HiSeq 2500. A second PCR of about 7 to 12 cycles was run with a J-beta primer mix and a sample-barcoded 5' primer. Clones were called with MiXCR by TCRdb after fastp trimmed the public reads at Q25, and only in-frame beta chains were retained. For every CDR3 protein sequence, its rows merge into one entry that carries the most common genes and DNA. The sample data list over a million distinct CDR3 sequences, and 35% to 45% of these were observed just once. In total, the top ten clones hold roughly 3.7% of the sample. Sequencing was done on a sample of blood. The receptors were gathered from a young woman in good health.

The chain joins TRBV27 to TRBJ1-2; D is uncertain. The CDR3 is 15 residues long. Germline V lookup: CDR1 MNHEY, CDR2 SMNVEV (reference sequence). Trimming left V 2 bases short and J 4 bases short, with 14 bases between. The chain's CDR3 is CASSLSPLSFYGYTF. The CDR3 DNA sequence: TGTGCCAGCAGTTTAAGCCCCCTGAGCTTCTATGGCTACACCTTC.

The CDR3 protein is CASSLRVGTSITDTQYF. The CDR3 coding sequence is TGCGCCAGCAGCCTAAGGGTGGGGACTAGCATCACAGATACGCAGTATTTT. The chain carries TRBV4-1 and TRBJ2-3; 9 nucleotides match TRBD2. Trimming cost V 4 bases and J 2 bases; bases outside gene matches: 10. The CDR3 runs to 17 residues. The germline V gene encodes CDR1 MGHRA and CDR2 YSYEKL.

This clonotype was seen a few times. The chain has TRBV27 and TRBJ2-1; 11 bases line up with TRBD1. The V segment lost 3 bases and the J segment 8 bases; nucleotides outside the gene matches: 3. The germline CDR1 and CDR2 sequences are MNHEY and SMNVEV (reference sequence). The CDR3 consists of 14 residues. The CDR3 DNA is TGTGCCAGCAGTTTGGACAGGGGGCCGTATGAGCAGTTCTTC. As protein: CASSLDRGPYEQFF.

This clonotype has just a few counts. The gene calls are TRBV20-1 and TRBJ1-5; TRBD1 agrees at 8 bases. The length of the CDR3 is 17 residues. Germline V gene lookup returns CDR1 DFQATT and CDR2 SNEGSKA (reference sequence). The V gene end was trimmed by 2 bases and the J gene end by 4 bases; junction bases not matched to a gene: 13. DNA for the CDR3: TGCAGTGCTAGAAGTCATGGGAGACAGGGGCTAAATCAGCCCCAGCATTTT. This encodes CSARSHGRQGLNQPQHF.

This clonotype was seen more than once but under ten times. The rearrangement uses TRBV28 and TRBJ1-2; 8 positions agree with TRBD1. Germline V gene lookup returns CDR1 MDHEN and CDR2 SYDVKM. The V gene end was trimmed by 6 bases and the J gene end by 2 bases; junction bases not matched to a gene: 2. The CDR3 length is 13 residues. The CDR3 DNA reads as TGTGCCAGCAGGAACAGGGGGAACTATGGCTACACCTTC. This codes for CASRNRGNYGYTF.

The genes are TRBV10-3 and TRBJ2-5, with no clear D. Germline V gene lookup returns CDR1 ENHRY and CDR2 SYGVKD. Trimming cost V 0 bases and J 2 bases, with 10 bases left between them. The CDR3 runs 15 residues. This CDR3 reads CAISESTQTQETQYF. CDR3 nucleotide sequence: TGTGCCATCAGTGAGTCGACACAAACACAAGAGACCCAGTACTTC.

Only a few counts were recorded for this clonotype. V usage is TRBV7-2 and J usage is TRBJ1-5, with a weak D call TRBD1 (6 bases). There are 17 residues in the CDR3. The germline CDR1 and CDR2 sequences are SGHTA and FQGNSA. The V end lost 2 bases, the J end lost 2 bases, and 16 bases lay between the germline ends. CDR3 in amino acids: CASSLNSPGVGNQPQHF. The CDR3 DNA is TGTGCCAGCAGCTTAAATTCCCCAGGGGTCGGCAATCAGCCCCAGCATTTT.

CDR3 loop: CSVVVTLYNEQFF. In DNA form, the CDR3 reads TGCAGCGTTGTCGTGACCCTCTACAATGAGCAGTTCTTC. J is TRBJ2-1 and V is TRBV29-1; the D is unclear. Trimming left V 4 bases short and J 3 bases short, with 10 bases between. This CDR3 is built from 13 residues. The germline V gene has CDR1 SQVTM and CDR2 ANQGSEA.

The CDR3 bases are TGCAGCGTGAGACTGCAGGCGGCAACTAATGAAAAACTGTTTTTT. As protein: CSVRLQAATNEKLFF. The rearrangement joins TRBV29-1 to TRBJ1-4; the D is unclear. Trimming cost V 6 bases and J 0 bases, with 14 bases left between them. Germline V gene data show CDR1 as SQVTM and CDR2 as ANQGSEA. CDR3 size: 15 residues. The full variable domain, with the rest looked up from reference TRBV29-1 and TRBJ1-4, is SAVISQKPSRDICQRGTSLTIQCQVDSQVTMMFWYRQQPGQSLTLIATANQGSEATYESGFVIDKFPISRPNLTFSTLTVSNMSPEDSSIYLCSVRLQAATNEKLFFGSGTQLSVL.

The V gene is TRBV28, the J gene TRBJ2-1, with D perhaps being TRBD1 or TRBD2 (5 bases each). Trimming removed 5 bases from V and 10 bases from J, with 15 bases in between. This CDR3 is 13 amino acids long. Per the germline V gene, CDR1 is MDHEN and CDR2 is SYDVKM. The CDR3 here is CASSTGASYEQFF. DNA for the CDR3: TGTGCCAGCAGTACCGGGGCATCCTACGAGCAGTTCTTC.

The sample holds a few counts of this clonotype. The rearrangement joins TRBV5-1 to TRBJ2-7; possibly TRBD1 for D (6 bases). Germline V gene data show CDR1 as SGHRS and CDR2 as YFSETQ. The CDR3 runs to 12 residues. The ends were cut back, 2 bases at V and 7 bases at J, with 10 bases in the middle. The CDR3 nucleotides are TGCGCCAGCAGCTTACCAGGGGAAGAGCAGTACTTC. Translating it yields CASSLPGEEQYF.

A word on this clonotype: Compared with germline, one end of the junction differs, possibly owing to a read error. The rearrangement uses TRBV12-3 or TRBV12-4 and TRBJ1-2; D call uncertain. This CDR3 contains 13 residues. CDR3 loop: CASSLAQLSGYTF. CDR3 DNA sequence: TGTGCCAGCAGCTTAGCGCAGTTAAGTGGCTACACCTTC.

The chain couples TRBV7-2 to TRBJ2-1, with D maybe TRBD1 (5 bases). Germline values: CDR1 SGHTA, CDR2 FQGNSA. The CDR3 is made up of 13 amino acids. V was clipped by 5 bases and J by 4 bases, with 9 bases between them. CDR3 bases: TGTGCCAGCAGCATCCCAGGGTACAATGAGCAGTTCTTC. This gives the protein CASSIPGYNEQFF. Based on the CDR3 plus reference TRBV7-2 and TRBJ2-1, the full variable domain is GAGVSQSPSNKVTEKGKDVELRCDPISGHTALYWYRQSLGQGLEFLIYFQGNSAPDKSGLPSDRFSAERTGGSVSTLTIQRTQQEDSAVYLCASSIPGYNEQFFGPGTRLTVL.

This clonotype was found a few times. This rearrangement joins TRBV6-1 to TRBJ1-2; D ambiguous. The V gene's germline CDR1 is MNHNS and CDR2 SASEGT. Trimming took 7 bases from V and 6 from J, leaving 9 bases between them. The CDR3 sequence is 11 residues long. The CDR3 DNA follows: TGTGCCAGCATAGGAGGCCATGGCTACACCTTC. Translation: CASIGGHGYTF.

The CDR3, as DNA: TGTGCCAGCAGCCCGAATTCTAGCGGGGCCACAGATACGCAGTATTTT. It codes for CASSPNSSGATDTQYF. J is TRBJ2-3 and V is TRBV7-2; 9 nucleotides line up with TRBD2. Trimming removed 5 bases from V and 2 bases from J; junction bases left unmatched: 8. The CDR3 covers 16 residues. CDR1 is SGHTA, CDR2 FQGNSA, per germline.

The chain uses TRBV6-6 and TRBJ2-3; unclear D gene. Trimming shortened V by 8 bases and J by 2 bases, and 11 bases separated the two germline ends. The CDR3 is made up of 13 amino acids. From germline, CDR1 is MNHNY and CDR2 SVGAGI (reference sequence). This CDR3 reads CASLKADTDTQYF. The CDR3 DNA is TGTGCCAGCTTGAAGGCAGACACAGATACGCAGTATTTT.

This CDR3 reads CSANSQGFLSYNEQFF. The CDR3 coding sequence is TGCAGTGCTAACTCCCAGGGCTTCTTGTCCTACAATGAGCAGTTCTTC. This chain uses TRBV20-1 with TRBJ2-1, with TRBD1 as a possible D gene (5 bases). From germline, CDR1 is DFQATT and CDR2 SNEGSKA (reference sequence). The V end was cut by 4 bases, the J end by 1 base, with 17 bases between. The CDR3 has 16 amino acids.

V gene TRBV6-2 or TRBV6-3 combines with J gene TRBJ1-5; D is unclear. This CDR3 has 13 amino acids. CDR1 and CDR2 (germline): MNHEY, SVGEGT. V was cut by 0 bases and J by 9 bases, with 9 bases left in between. DNA of the CDR3: TGTGCCAGCAGTTACTCGAACCCCCCGCCCCAGCATTTT. This encodes CASSYSNPPPQHF.

The gene calls are TRBV10-3 and TRBJ1-1; tentative D call: TRBD1 (5 bases). V was pared by 3 bases and J by 3 bases, with 17 bases between. The germline V gene encodes CDR1 ENHRY and CDR2 SYGVKD. This CDR3 region has 16 residues. This CDR3 is CAISDRFAGGDTEAFF. CDR3 coding DNA: TGTGCCATCAGTGACCGATTCGCGGGGGGGGACACTGAAGCTTTCTTT.

CDR3 sequence (DNA): TGTGCCAGCAGAATGATGGGTGACTATGGCTACACCTTC. Translated: CASRMMGDYGYTF. This chain joins TRBV7-2 and TRBJ1-2; D is undetermined. Germline loops: CDR1 SGHTA, CDR2 FQGNSA. The CDR3 consists of 13 residues. V lost 6 bases and J 3 bases, leaving 11 bases between the germline ends. The full variable domain, its missing parts supplied by reference TRBV7-2 and TRBJ1-2, is GAGVSQSPSNKVTEKGKDVELRCDPISGHTALYWYRQSLGQGLEFLIYFQGNSAPDKSGLPSDRFSAERTGGSVSTLTIQRTQQEDSAVYLCASRMMGDYGYTFGSGTRLTVV.